This entry lists 14 T cell receptor beta chains sequenced from one sample in a study of cytomegalovirus exposure and HLA in healthy donors (dated by TCRdb to about 2017). The library relied on the immunoSEQ multiplex PCR assay. A mixture of 60 forward primers for TCR Vbeta segments and 13 reverse primers for TCR Jbeta segments was used in the multiplex PCR. TCRdb obtained this table from immuneACCESS and retained in-frame rearrangements with V and J assigned. These tables miss some clones; where compared with another copy, unresolved V genes account for less than half of the shortfall, and the remainder is unexplained. The sample includes approximately 150,000 clones, with roughly 70% observed a single time. The top ten clonotypes cover more than 9% of the sample. Sequencing was performed on PBMCs. The receptor source for this set is a man aged 25 to 40 in good health and CMV-seropositive.

This clone was found a few times. This rearrangement joins TRBV11-2 to TRBJ2-7; a weak D match, TRBD2 (6 bases). Germline V CDR1 and CDR2: SGHAT, FQNNGV. This CDR3 has 14 residues. V dropped 4 bases and J dropped 0 bases, with 10 bases sitting between them. Here the CDR3 reads CASSSPTSSYEQYF. The DNA of the CDR3 is TGTGCCAGCAGCTCTCCGACTAGCTCCTACGAGCAGTACTTC.

The chain links TRBV11-1 to TRBJ1-2; weak D call: TRBD1 (6 bases). The CDR3 runs to 14 residues. V was clipped by 5 bases and J by 3 bases, with 13 bases between them. Germline V gene lookup returns CDR1 SGHAT and CDR2 FQDESV (reference sequence). CDR3 sequence: CASSATGVDYGYTF. CDR3 DNA sequence: TGTGCCAGCAGCGCGACAGGTGTTGACTATGGCTACACCTTC.

The chain carries TRBV6-5 and TRBJ2-3; a weak D match, TRBD1 (6 bases). Between the trimmed V and J ends, which lost 0 bases and 4 bases, there was a span of 11 bases. This CDR3 contains 15 residues. Germline values: CDR1 MNHEY, CDR2 SVGAGI. The DNA of the CDR3 is TGTGCCAGCAGTTACTCGGGAACAGGGCCAGATACGCAGTATTTT. Translating gives CASSYSGTGPDTQYF.

The CDR3 DNA reads as TGCAGTGCCAGGGGGGCCTACGAGCAGTACTTC. This encodes CSARGAYEQYF. The gene calls are TRBV20-1 and TRBJ2-7; a possible D gene is TRBD1 (7 bases). The CDR3 is made up of 11 amino acids. V lost 6 bases and J lost 2, with 8 bases in between. From germline, CDR1 is DFQATT and CDR2 SNEGSKA (reference sequence).

The chain is built from TRBV11-2 and TRBJ2-5, with 7 nucleotides matching TRBD1. The V gene end was trimmed by 6 bases and the J gene end by 5 bases; junction bases not matched to a gene: 12. Per the germline V gene, CDR1 is SGHAT and CDR2 is FQNNGV. This CDR3 is built from 15 residues. CDR3 in DNA: TGTGCCAGCAGTCTAGGTACAGGGGCCCAGGAGACCCAGTACTTC. Protein sequence: CASSLGTGAQETQYF.

The chain joins TRBV10-1 to TRBJ2-5; D gene ambiguous. CDR1 and CDR2 from the germline V gene are WNHNN and SYGVQD (reference sequence). V dropped 6 bases and J dropped 4 bases, with 12 bases sitting between them. The CDR3 is made up of 13 amino acids. The CDR3 loop reads CASSPGPGETQYF. CDR3 bases: TGCGCCAGCAGCCCGGGTCCGGGAGAGACCCAGTACTTC.

Only a few counts were recorded for this clone. This rearrangement joins TRBV6-5 to TRBJ1-2; D may be TRBD1 (5 bases). The CDR3 runs to 15 residues. Germline assignment: CDR1 MNHEY and CDR2 SVGAGI. Trimming took 0 bases from V and 4 from J, leaving 12 bases between them. CDR3 sequence (DNA): TGTGCCAGCAGTTACTCGAGCGATAGGGGCTATGGCTACACCTTC. Translation: CASSYSSDRGYGYTF.

The CDR3 region is CALGWREGRECTDTQYF. CDR3 bases: TGCGCCCTCGGGTGGCGGGAGGGCCGAGAGTGTACAGATACGCAGTATTTT. V is TRBV23-1 and J is TRBJ2-3, with 9 bases identical to TRBD2. TRBV23-1 is an ORF, with its function uncertain. There are 17 residues in the CDR3. J gave up 3 bases and V 11 bases, and 18 bases lay outside the gene matches.

The rearrangement uses TRBV10-3 and TRBJ1-2; D unresolved. The CDR3 is 16 residues long. Germline V lookup: CDR1 ENHRY, CDR2 SYGVKD. Trimming cost V 0 bases and J 3 bases, with 14 bases left between them. DNA of the CDR3: TGTGCCATCAGTGAGTCAGGCGGGAAATTGGACTATGGCTACACCTTC. It encodes CAISESGGKLDYGYTF.

This chain joins TRBV13 and TRBJ1-4; D call uncertain. Germline CDR1 is PRHDT and CDR2 is FYEKMQ (reference sequence). The V gene lost 3 bases and the J gene lost 7 bases, with 12 bases spanning the gap. This CDR3 spans 14 amino acids. CDR3 loop: CASSFGAKGEKLFF. The CDR3 DNA follows: TGTGCCAGCAGCTTCGGAGCAAAAGGTGAAAAACTGTTTTTT. Full variable domain (remainder filled in from reference TRBV13 and TRBJ1-4): AAGVIQSPRHLIKEKRETATLKCYPIPRHDTVYWYQQGPGQDPQFLISFYEKMQSDKGSIPDRFSAQQFSDYHSELNMSSLELGDSALYFCASSFGAKGEKLFFGSGTQLSVL.

The J gene is TRBJ2-3, the V gene TRBV6-5; tentative D call: TRBD2 (6 bases). V was shortened by 3 bases and J by 2 bases, with 15 bases between the two germline ends. CDR1 is MNHEY and CDR2 is SVGAGI in the germline V gene. The CDR3 is 16 residues long. The CDR3 nucleotides are TGTGCCAGCAGTTATGGGTTGGGCGGGACCACAGATACGCAGTATTTT. It translates to CASSYGLGGTTDTQYF.

The chain has TRBV27 and TRBJ1-3; 7 nucleotides align to TRBD1. V dropped 3 bases and J dropped 0; count of bases not matched to a gene: 5. The length of the CDR3 is 16 residues. Germline CDR1 is MNHEY and CDR2 is SMNVEV (reference sequence). This chain's CDR3 is CASSLKGASSGNTIYF. The CDR3 DNA follows: TGTGCCAGCAGTTTGAAGGGGGCGAGCTCTGGAAACACCATATATTTT.

The V gene is TRBV9, the J gene TRBJ2-2, with TRBD1 identical over 7 bases. With V trimmed by 4 bases and J by 6 bases, 6 bases remained unmatched. The CDR3 is made up of 14 amino acids. Looked up from germline, CDR1 is SGDLS and CDR2 is YYNGEE. The CDR3 nucleotides read TGTGCCAGCAGCTTCGGACAGGTCGCCGGGGAGCTGTTTTTT. The encoded protein is CASSFGQVAGELFF.

This sequence joins TRBV9 and TRBJ1-3; weak D call: TRBD1 (6 bases). The V end was cut by 3 bases, the J end by 0 bases, with 7 bases between. The germline V gene encodes CDR1 SGDLS and CDR2 YYNGEE. This CDR3 region has 14 residues. This CDR3 is CASSGTVSGNTIYF. The DNA of the CDR3 is TGTGCCAGCAGCGGGACAGTCTCTGGAAACACCATATATTTT.